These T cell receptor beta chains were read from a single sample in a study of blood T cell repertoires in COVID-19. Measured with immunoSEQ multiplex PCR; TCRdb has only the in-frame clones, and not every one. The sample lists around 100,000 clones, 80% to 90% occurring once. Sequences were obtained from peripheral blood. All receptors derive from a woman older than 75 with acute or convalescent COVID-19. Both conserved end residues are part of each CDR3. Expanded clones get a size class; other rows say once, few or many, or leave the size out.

CASSLEGLETQYF,.,TRBV5-1,TRBJ2-5
CASSFAGTGGNFWTQYF,.,TRBV27,TRBJ2-5
CSASGRATNEKLFF,.,TRBV20-1,TRBJ1-4
CASSPRLGAVYEQYF,.,TRBV7-6,TRBJ2-7
CASSVTGTYTEAFF,.,TRBV2,TRBJ1-1
CASSFDRGNSPLHF,.,TRBV7-2,TRBJ1-6
CASSLSGPGANVLTF,once,TRBV7-3,TRBJ2-6
CATARGAGLVNEQFF,.,TRBV9,TRBJ2-1
CASSLAGGAYTEAFF,.,TRBV7-9,TRBJ1-1
CASSLVGEAYNEQFF,.,TRBV5-1,TRBJ2-1
CASSEGLAGGTPSTDTQYF,once,TRBV10-1,TRBJ2-3
CASSLSNRGRETQYF,.,TRBV27,TRBJ2-5
CASSYTPGWSQPQHF,.,TRBV6-2/TRBV6-3,TRBJ1-5
CASSENRNTGELFF,.,TRBV18,TRBJ2-2
CSASDRNGNEKLFF,.,TRBV20-1,TRBJ1-4
CASRDSPISYNSPLHF,.,TRBV19,TRBJ1-6
CASSLGGHSYEQYF,.,TRBV27,TRBJ2-7
CASSPWGGTYTEAFF,few,TRBV21-1,TRBJ1-1
CASSLAGGTGNTPQHF,.,TRBV7-8,TRBJ1-5
CASSHTSGETDTQYF,.,TRBV4-3,TRBJ2-3
CASSLSRGNINEQFF,.,TRBV7-2,TRBJ2-1
CASSFQGQGDEKLFF,.,TRBV5-1,TRBJ1-4
CASSFFRGYEQYF,.,TRBV27,TRBJ2-7
CASSLRGQGTGGLGETQYF,.,TRBV28,TRBJ2-5
CASSVEPSGFTSYNEQFF,.,TRBV9,TRBJ2-1
CACSTGSYTGELFF,.,TRBV19,TRBJ2-2
CASSVIALNEQFF,.,TRBV3-1/TRBV3-2,TRBJ2-1
CATRGRRLSTDTQYF,.,TRBV27,TRBJ2-3
CSVGQGAVGYTF,.,TRBV29-1,TRBJ1-2
CASSHPGQGSHEQYF,.,TRBV5-1,TRBJ2-7
CASSQEFSDSSGANVLTF,.,TRBV4-2,TRBJ2-6
CASSQSGAETQYF,.,TRBV4-3,TRBJ2-5
CASSLVAVAGSPLHF,.,TRBV7-6,TRBJ1-6
CASSLVGHNSYEQYF,.,TRBV7-9,TRBJ2-7
CATSDLGLNTGELFF,.,TRBV24-1,TRBJ2-2
CASSFGQNYGYTF,.,TRBV7-9,TRBJ1-2
CASSYRGGTNYEQYF,.,TRBV5-1,TRBJ2-7
CASSLAGGPGDTQYF,.,TRBV5-1,TRBJ2-3
CASRRGINEQYF,.,TRBV6-5,TRBJ2-7
CASRRTGASSGANVLTF,.,TRBV2,TRBJ2-6
CASRWGQGSYNEQFF,.,TRBV2,TRBJ2-1